The 32 T cell receptor beta chains below come from one sample, sequenced in a study of T cell responses to AZD1222 COVID-19 vaccine. Data came from immunoSEQ multiplex PCR; TCRdb stores just in-frame clones and leaves some out. Of 180,000 or so clones listed, approximately 94% are singletons. This material consisted of peripheral blood, taken on day 0 of AZD1222 vaccination. Every receptor here comes from an adult in good health.

This clone has a single count. The rearrangement links TRBV7-3 to TRBJ2-3; D gene ambiguous. The CDR3 has 12 residues. CDR1 and CDR2 (germline): SGHTA, FQGTGA. The V end lost 6 bases, the J end lost 5 bases, and 9 bases lay between the germline ends. The CDR3 reads CASSHPGDTQYF. The DNA of the CDR3 is TGTGCCAGCAGTCATCCCGGAGATACGCAGTATTTT. Combining the CDR3 with reference TRBV7-3 and TRBJ2-3 gives the whole variable domain GAGVSQTPSNKVTEKGKYVELRCDPISGHTALYWYRQSLGQGPEFLIYFQGTGAADDSGLPNDRFFAVRPEGSVSTLKIQRTERGDSAVYLCASSHPGDTQYFGPGTRLTVL.

The chain uses TRBV5-4 and TRBJ1-4; TRBD1 is a possible D gene (6 bases). The germline V gene encodes CDR1 SGHNT and CDR2 YYREEE (reference sequence). Trimming removed 0 bases at V and 3 bases at J, with 9 bases between. The CDR3 has 15 residues. The CDR3 sequence is CASSLEGGANEKLFF. The CDR3 nucleotides read TGTGCCAGCAGCTTGGAGGGGGGGGCTAATGAAAAACTGTTTTTT.

This clone was counted once. The V call is TRBV7-7, the J call TRBJ2-1; 10 nucleotides align to TRBD2. CDR1 is SSHAT and CDR2 is FNYEAQ in the germline V gene (reference sequence). This CDR3 contains 16 residues. Germline trimming cut 5 bases from V and 1 base from J; bases unmatched to any gene: 5. The CDR3 region has the DNA TGTGCCAGCAGCCCCCAACTAGCGGGGTCCTACAATGAGCAGTTCTTC. This gives the protein CASSPQLAGSYNEQFF.

The gene calls are TRBV27 and TRBJ2-3, with 8 bases lining up with TRBD2. Germline V CDR1 and CDR2: MNHEY, SMNVEV (reference sequence). J lost 1 base, V lost 6 bases, and 6 bases had no gene match. The CDR3 is 15 amino acids. As DNA, the CDR3 is TGTGCCAGCAGGGGATGGCGGGAGGGCACAGATACGCAGTATTTT. Protein: CASRGWREGTDTQYF.

This clone has a single count. The chain carries TRBV15 and TRBJ2-7; 8 bases match TRBD1. This CDR3 is built from 15 residues. CDR1 is LNHNV and CDR2 is YYDKDF in the germline V gene (reference sequence). Losses at the gene ends were 6 bases for V and 1 base for J; bases not matched to a gene: 8. For the CDR3, the DNA is TGTGCCACCAGATATGGGACAGGAACTTCCTACGAGCAGTACTTC. This gives the protein CATRYGTGTSYEQYF.

The genes are TRBV10-3 and TRBJ1-3; 8 nucleotides line up with TRBD1. This CDR3 contains 15 residues. In germline, CDR1 is ENHRY, CDR2 SYGVKD. Trimming removed 6 bases from V and 2 bases from J; junction bases left unmatched: 6. CDR3 coding DNA: TGTGCCATCAGAGAGCAGGGGGCAGCTGGAAACACCATATATTTT. It codes for CAIREQGAAGNTIYF.

CDR3 bases: TGTGCCAGCCGGAGACAGGGGAATGAAAAACTGTTTTTT. Its translation: CASRRQGNEKLFF. The gene calls are TRBV28 and TRBJ1-4, with TRBD1 matching over 8 bases. CDR1 is MDHEN and CDR2 is SYDVKM in the germline V gene. The junction had 4 bases not matched to a gene; V was cut back by 8 bases and J by 5 bases. The CDR3 contains 13 residues.

This chain joins TRBV7-3 and TRBJ2-1; possibly TRBD1 or TRBD2 for D (5 bases each). Germline CDR1 is SGHTA and CDR2 is FQGTGA. The CDR3 loop spans 15 amino acids. Trimming shortened V by 2 bases and J by 8 bases, and 16 bases separated the two germline ends. The CDR3 nucleotides read TGTGCCAGCAGCTTAGATCGGGACCTTATGGATGAGCAGTTCTTC. It translates to CASSLDRDLMDEQFF.

This clone was seen more than once but under ten times. V is TRBV7-8 and J is TRBJ1-1, with D unclear. The germline V gene has CDR1 SGHVS and CDR2 FQNEAQ. CDR3 length: 13 residues. Trimming took off 0 bases at V and 4 bases at J, with 6 bases between the two ends. The CDR3 DNA is TGTGCCAGCAGCTTAGCTCTTCGCACTGAAGCTTTCTTT. It specifies CASSLALRTEAFF.

V usage is TRBV25-1 and J usage is TRBJ2-1; D call uncertain. Germline CDR1 and CDR2: MGHDK and SYGVNS. Trimming shortened V by 3 bases and J by 0 bases, and 9 bases separated the two germline ends. The CDR3 spans 15 residues. CDR3 loop: CASSDLRNSYNEQFF. The CDR3 DNA follows: TGTGCCAGCAGTGACTTGAGAAACTCCTACAATGAGCAGTTCTTC.

The chain joins TRBV13 to TRBJ1-1, with unresolved D. Germline lookup yields CDR1 PRHDT and CDR2 FYEKMQ (reference sequence). The V end lost 3 bases, the J end lost 0 bases, and 5 bases lay between the germline ends. This CDR3 is 13 amino acids long. This CDR3 reads CASSFDMNTEAFF. The CDR3 nucleotides read TGTGCCAGCAGCTTTGACATGAACACTGAAGCTTTCTTT.

The rearrangement joins TRBV6-5 to TRBJ1-3, with 7 nucleotides matching TRBD1. Germline CDR1 and CDR2: MNHEY and SVGAGI. Losses at the gene ends were 4 bases for V and 4 bases for J; bases not matched to a gene: 7. The CDR3 consists of 15 residues. CDR3 residues: CASSLGGAEGNTIYF. CDR3 DNA sequence: TGTGCCAGCAGTTTAGGGGGCGCGGAAGGAAACACCATATATTTT.

This clone was counted once. V usage is TRBV2 and J usage is TRBJ1-2, with a possible D match to TRBD1 (5 bases). V was shortened by 5 bases and J by 2 bases, with 18 bases between the two germline ends. Germline CDR1 reads SNHLY; CDR2 reads FYNNEI. The CDR3 consists of 16 residues. CDR3 in DNA: TGTGCCAGCAGTACTAACCTCGGGGGGGACAACTATGGCTACACCTTC. Translating it yields CASSTNLGGDNYGYTF. The full variable domain, completed using reference TRBV2 and TRBJ1-2, is EPEVTQTPSHQVTQMGQEVILRCVPISNHLYFYWYRQILGQKVEFLVSFYNNEISEKSEIFDDQFSVERPDGSNFTLKIRSTKLEDSAMYFCASSTNLGGDNYGYTFGSGTRLTVV.

V gene TRBV5-1 combines with J gene TRBJ1-2, with a tentative D call TRBD1 (5 bases). V gave up 2 bases and J gave up 3 bases, with 11 bases separating them. The germline CDR1 and CDR2 sequences are SGHRS and YFSETQ. CDR3 length: 14 residues. CDR3 nucleotides: TGCGCCAGCAGCTTTTTGGTAGGGGACTATGGCTACACCTTC. Amino acid sequence: CASSFLVGDYGYTF.

This rearrangement joins TRBV28 to TRBJ2-1; 8 bases are shared with TRBD1. The junction had 4 bases not matched to a gene; V was cut back by 3 bases and J by 3 bases. In germline, CDR1 is MDHEN, CDR2 SYDVKM. CDR3 length: 15 residues. The CDR3 coding sequence is TGTGCCAGCAGTTTGGTGGACAGGGACTACAATGAGCAGTTCTTC. Translated: CASSLVDRDYNEQFF. Filled out from reference TRBV28 and TRBJ2-1, the complete variable domain reads DVKVTQSSRYLVKRTGEKVFLECVQDMDHENMFWYRQDPGLGLRLIYFSYDVKMKEKGDIPEGYSVSREKKERFSLILESASTNQTSMYLCASSLVDRDYNEQFFGPGTRLTVL.

The chain combines TRBV4-2 with TRBJ1-3, with D possibly TRBD1 on 6 matching bases. CDR3 length equals 14 residues. Trimming stripped 4 bases from V and 2 bases from J, with 9 bases between. Per germline, CDR1 LGHNA and CDR2 YNFKEQ. CDR3 coding DNA: TGTGCCAGCAGCCCCCGACAGGCTGGAAACACCATATATTTT. Translation gives CASSPRQAGNTIYF.

This rearrangement joins TRBV4-1 to TRBJ2-3; D is perhaps TRBD2 (6 bases). The CDR3 is 15 amino acids. Trimming removed 1 base from V and 0 bases from J, with 8 bases in between. Germline CDR1 MGHRA, CDR2 YSYEKL. In nucleotides, the CDR3 is TGCGCCAGCAGCCAAGGACTAGTAAGCACAGATACGCAGTATTTT. The encoded protein is CASSQGLVSTDTQYF.

The gene calls are TRBV14 and TRBJ2-7, with 8 bases matching TRBD2. The CDR3 totals 14 residues. Germline V gene sequence: CDR1 SGHDN, CDR2 FVKESK. J lost 1 base, V lost 3 bases, and 2 bases had no gene match. The CDR3 loop is CASSHASGSYEQYF. The CDR3 bases are TGTGCCAGCAGCCATGCTAGCGGGTCCTACGAGCAGTACTTC.

This clone was seen only once. The chain employs TRBV10-2 and TRBJ1-2; D gene uncertain. Trimming shortened V by 3 bases and J by 2 bases, and 13 bases separated the two germline ends. CDR1 and CDR2 (germline): WSHSY, SAAADI. The CDR3 is 15 amino acids. The CDR3 DNA is TGCGCCAGCAGTGAATCGGGTATTGAGAACTATGGCTACACCTTC. It specifies CASSESGIENYGYTF.

The chain joins TRBV5-4 to TRBJ2-7; the match to TRBD2 covers 8 bases. CDR1 is SGHNT and CDR2 is YYREEE in the germline V gene (reference sequence). The CDR3 consists of 15 residues. J was trimmed by 0 bases and V by 4 bases; bases with no gene match: 6. The CDR3 protein is CASSPLAADSYEQYF. In DNA, the CDR3 is TGTGCCAGCAGCCCACTAGCGGCTGACTCCTACGAGCAGTACTTC.

This chain joins TRBV28 and TRBJ1-1, with unresolved D. Trimming cost V 5 bases and J 0 bases, with 13 bases left between them. The CDR3 contains 15 residues. Germline V gives CDR1 MDHEN, CDR2 SYDVKM. The DNA for the CDR3 is TGTGCCAGCAGTCCCTGGTCGAGGATGAACACTGAAGCTTTCTTT. This translates into CASSPWSRMNTEAFF.

The rearrangement uses TRBV19 and TRBJ1-6; weak D call: TRBD1 (5 bases). Germline values: CDR1 LNHDA, CDR2 SQIVND (reference sequence). Trimming took 6 bases from V and 7 from J, leaving 16 bases between them. The CDR3 is made up of 15 amino acids. This CDR3 is CASSPEWRGNSPLHF. Written as DNA, the CDR3 is TGTGCCAGTAGCCCGGAATGGAGGGGAAATTCACCCCTCCACTTT.

Written as DNA, the CDR3 is TGTGCCAGCAGCGACCCGACACAGGAACCCTCTGGAAACACCATATATTTT. Translated: CASSDPTQEPSGNTIYF. This sequence joins TRBV9 and TRBJ1-3, with D perhaps TRBD1 (5 bases). Germline CDR1 SGDLS, CDR2 YYNGEE. This CDR3 contains 17 residues. Trimming took 3 bases from V and 0 from J, leaving 16 bases between them.

V is TRBV3-1 (or the pseudogene TRBV3-2) and J is TRBJ1-2, with D maybe TRBD1 (6 bases). Germline V gene data show CDR1 as LGHDT and CDR2 as YNNKEL (reference sequence). The V and J ends lost 0 bases and 4 bases respectively, with 12 bases between them. The CDR3 extends over 15 amino acids. The chain's CDR3 is CASSQEARGTYGYTF. The CDR3 bases are TGTGCCAGCAGCCAAGAGGCCAGGGGAACCTATGGCTACACCTTC.

J is TRBJ2-7 and V is TRBV27; a possible D gene is TRBD1 (6 bases). Germline V gene sequence: CDR1 MNHEY, CDR2 SMNVEV (reference sequence). V lost 5 bases and J lost 1, with 12 bases in between. There are 14 residues in the CDR3. The CDR3 sequence: CASSRGTKSYEQYF. CDR3 sequence (DNA): TGTGCCAGCAGTAGGGGGACCAAATCCTACGAGCAGTACTTC.

The chain joins TRBV6-5 to TRBJ1-3; D unresolved. This CDR3 comprises 14 residues. Deletions cut 5 bases from V and 9 bases from J, with 17 bases between. The germline V gene has CDR1 MNHEY and CDR2 SVGAGI. CDR3 in DNA: TGTGCCAGCAGTACAAGGACTGAACGGGGCACCATATATTTT. Its translation is CASSTRTERGTIYF.

The chain joins TRBV20-1 to TRBJ1-1; no clear D gene. V lost 3 bases, J lost 11 bases, and 13 bases lay in between. The V gene's germline CDR1 is DFQATT and CDR2 SNEGSKA (reference sequence). The CDR3 is 11 residues long. CDR3 sequence (DNA): TGCAGTGCTAGTCTCCGGGCGAGGGCTTTCTTT. Protein: CSASLRARAFF.

The J gene is TRBJ1-5, the V gene TRBV3-1 (or the pseudogene TRBV3-2), with D possibly being TRBD1 (6 bases). Germline loops: CDR1 LGHDT, CDR2 YNNKEL (reference sequence). V lost 4 bases and J lost 5, with 12 bases in between. The CDR3 sequence is 14 residues long. The CDR3 loop reads CASSRGQSDQPQHF. CDR3 coding DNA: TGTGCCAGCAGCCGTGGACAGTCCGATCAGCCCCAGCATTTT.

This chain links TRBV6-4 with TRBJ2-2; D not resolved. The V and J ends lost 3 bases and 7 bases respectively, with 3 bases between them. CDR1 and CDR2 (germline): MRHNA, SNTAGT. This CDR3 has 11 amino acids. CDR3 bases: TGTGCCAGCAGTGAAGGCGGGGAGCTGTTTTTT. It yields the protein CASSEGGELFF.

The chain combines TRBV19 with TRBJ1-6, with D uncertain. The CDR3 consists of 14 residues. The germline V gene has CDR1 LNHDA and CDR2 SQIVND (reference sequence). V lost 6 bases and J lost 10, with 16 bases in between. The CDR3 bases are TGTGCCAGTAGGGGCGGATTTCCCGGCTCACCCCTCCACTTT. Protein product: CASRGGFPGSPLHF.

In DNA, the CDR3 is TGTGCCAGTAAGATAGGGGCCGGGGAGCTGTTTTTT. It encodes CASKIGAGELFF. V and J are TRBV19 and TRBJ2-2; weak D call: TRBD1 (5 bases). The V gene's germline CDR1 is LNHDA and CDR2 SQIVND (reference sequence). V was trimmed by 7 bases and J by 6 bases, leaving 9 bases between them. The CDR3 loop spans 12 amino acids.

The chain uses TRBV5-5 and TRBJ1-3, with TRBD1 matching 7 bases. J lost 2 bases, V lost 5 bases, and 10 bases had no gene match. CDR3 size: 16 residues. The germline V gene encodes CDR1 SGHKS and CDR2 YYEKEE (reference sequence). The CDR3 loop is CASSSLGQGAGNTIYF. The CDR3 DNA follows: TGTGCCAGCAGTAGCTTAGGGCAGGGGGCTGGAAACACCATATATTTT.